Listed below are T cell receptor beta chains from one sample, sequenced in a study of cytomegalovirus exposure and HLA in healthy donors. Libraries were prepared by immunoSEQ multiplex PCR; TCRdb keeps only in-frame clonotypes and omits some of them. The sample lists about 64,000 clones, around 86% occurring once. The sample was PBMCs. Receptors were obtained from a female donor in good health and CMV-seronegative. Both conserved end residues are part of each CDR3. Fields, in order: J gene, clone size, V gene, D gene, CDR3 protein, CDR3 DNA. D genes are given only for firm matches. For some rows the clone size is stated as once, few or many, or as a class when expanded; others skip it.

TRBJ2-3 | . | TRBV6-5 | TRBD2 | CASKFSAGGRDTQYF | TGTGCCAGCAAGTTCTCAGCGGGAGGTAGAGATACGCAGTATTTT
TRBJ1-2 | . | TRBV5-6 | . | CASTQRAASVGYTF | TGTGCCAGCACCCAGCGGGCAGCCTCTGTCGGCTACACCTTC
TRBJ1-1 | . | TRBV18 | . | CASSPLQLNTEAFF | TGTGCCAGCTCACCACTGCAGTTAAACACTGAAGCTTTCTTT
TRBJ2-7 | . | TRBV19 | . | CASSIAAGAYEQYF | TGTGCCAGTAGTATTGCGGCAGGGGCCTACGAGCAGTACTTC
TRBJ2-1 | . | TRBV7-2 | . | CASSLLLLTNYNEQFF | TGTGCCAGCAGCTTGTTGCTCCTAACTAACTACAATGAGCAGTTCTTC
TRBJ2-1 | . | TRBV5-8 | TRBD1 | CASSSGQGLNEQFF | TGTGCCAGCAGCTCGGGACAGGGGCTCAATGAGCAGTTCTTC
TRBJ2-7 | . | TRBV5-4 | . | CASSVGSRVSSYEQYF | TGTGCCAGCAGCGTGGGCTCACGGGTCTCATCCTACGAGCAGTACTTC
TRBJ2-5 | few | TRBV18 | TRBD2 | CASSPASGKETQYF | TGTGCCAGCTCACCGGCTAGCGGGAAGGAGACCCAGTACTTC
TRBJ2-5 | . | TRBV6-5 | TRBD2 | CASRRLAGVQETQYF | TGTGCCAGCAGGAGACTAGCGGGGGTACAAGAGACCCAGTACTTC
TRBJ2-1 | . | TRBV5-1 | TRBD2 | CASSLLRESYNEQFF | TGCGCCAGCAGCTTATTGCGGGAGTCCTACAATGAGCAGTTCTTC
TRBJ2-1 | . | TRBV9 | TRBD2 | CASSVRGRAVNEQFF | TGTGCCAGCAGCGTACGCGGGAGGGCCGTCAATGAGCAGTTCTTC
TRBJ1-2 | . | TRBV28 | . | CASSFSDRQFYGYTF | TGTGCCAGCAGTTTTTCAGACAGGCAATTCTATGGCTACACCTTC
TRBJ2-7 | few | TRBV25-1 | . | CASGDKGQYYEQYF | TGTGCCAGCGGAGACAAGGGACAATACTACGAGCAGTACTTC
TRBJ2-7 | . | TRBV15 | TRBD2 | CATSSATYGGEQYF | TGTGCCACCAGCAGTGCTACCTACGGGGGGGAGCAGTACTTC
TRBJ2-1 | . | TRBV11-3 | . | CASSLTSYNEQFF | TGTGCCAGCAGCCTGACTTCTTACAATGAGCAGTTCTTC
TRBJ1-1 | . | TRBV6-5 | . | CATRRGARNTEAFF | TGTGCCACCCGTCGGGGGGCAAGGAACACTGAAGCTTTCTTT
TRBJ2-2 | . | TRBV5-1 | TRBD2 | CASSPGLAGTGELFF | TGCGCCAGCAGCCCGGGACTAGCGGGAACCGGGGAGCTGTTTTTT
TRBJ1-3 | . | TRBV5-4 | . | CASSIRSSGNTIYF | TGTGCCAGCAGCATTCGGAGCTCTGGAAACACCATATATTTT
TRBJ2-1 | . | TRBV18 | TRBD2 | CASSLTDLAGGPVEQFF | TGTGCCAGCTCACTAACCGACCTAGCGGGGGGGCCTGTTGAGCAGTTCTTC
TRBJ2-1 | . | TRBV20-1 | . | CSAKSQVGQFF | TGCAGTGCGAAAAGCCAGGTAGGGCAGTTCTTC
TRBJ1-1 | once | TRBV5-1 | TRBD1 | CASSPRQGLTNTEAFF | TGCGCCAGCAGCCCCCGACAGGGTCTGACGAACACTGAAGCTTTCTTT
TRBJ2-5 | . | TRBV6-5 | TRBD1 | CASKTGWQETQYF | TGTGCCAGCAAGACAGGGTGGCAAGAGACCCAGTACTTC
TRBJ1-2 | once | TRBV7-9 | . | CSSSPPSYGYTF | TGTTCCAGCAGCCCCCCCAGCTATGGCTACACCTTC
TRBJ1-1 | . | TRBV28 | TRBD1 | CASSPTGGITEAFF | TGTGCCAGCAGTCCGACAGGGGGGATCACTGAAGCTTTCTTT
TRBJ1-6 | . | TRBV7-3 | TRBD1 | CASSTGQGANSPLHF | TGTGCCAGCAGCACCGGACAGGGGGCAAATTCACCCCTCCACTTT
TRBJ2-1 | . | TRBV7-3 | TRBD1 | CASSLSGQGLFVQFF | TGTGCCAGCAGCTTATCGGGACAGGGTTTATTCGTGCAGTTCTTC
TRBJ2-3 | . | TRBV9 | TRBD2 | CASSESGGGSDTQYF | TGTGCCAGCAGCGAGTCCGGGGGGGGGTCAGATACGCAGTATTTT
TRBJ2-3 | . | TRBV5-1 | TRBD2 | CASSLGGLAGGLTDTQYF | TGCGCCAGCAGCTTGGGCGGACTAGCGGGAGGACTCACAGATACGCAGTATTTT
TRBJ1-2 | . | TRBV6-5 | TRBD1 | CASSYVRTGGDYGYTF | TGTGCCAGCAGTTACGTGAGGACAGGGGGAGACTATGGCTACACCTTC
TRBJ1-4 | . | TRBV5-1 | . | CASSFEGPTNEKLFF | TGCGCCAGCAGTTTCGAGGGTCCAACTAATGAAAAACTGTTTTTT
TRBJ2-5 | . | TRBV29-1 | . | CSATQVQETQYF | TGCAGCGCGACACAGGTCCAAGAGACCCAGTACTTC